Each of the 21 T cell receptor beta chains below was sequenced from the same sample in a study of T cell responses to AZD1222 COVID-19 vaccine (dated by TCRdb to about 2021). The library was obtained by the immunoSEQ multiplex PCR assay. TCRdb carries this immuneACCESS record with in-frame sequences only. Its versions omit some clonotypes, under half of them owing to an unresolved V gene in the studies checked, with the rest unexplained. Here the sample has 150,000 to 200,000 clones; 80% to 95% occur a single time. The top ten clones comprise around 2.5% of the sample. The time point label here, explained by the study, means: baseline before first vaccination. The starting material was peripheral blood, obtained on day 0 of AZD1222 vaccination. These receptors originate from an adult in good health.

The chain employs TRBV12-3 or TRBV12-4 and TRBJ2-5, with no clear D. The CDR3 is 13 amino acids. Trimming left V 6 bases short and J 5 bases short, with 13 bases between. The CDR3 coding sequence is TGTGCCAGCAGCACCCGGGCCCCGGAGACCCAGTACTTC. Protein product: CASSTRAPETQYF.

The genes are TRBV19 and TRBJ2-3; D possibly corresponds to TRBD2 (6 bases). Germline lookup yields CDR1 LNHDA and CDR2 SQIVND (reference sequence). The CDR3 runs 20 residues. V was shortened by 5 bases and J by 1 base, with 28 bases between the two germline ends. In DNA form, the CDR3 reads TGTGCCAGTAGTCCCCGGGACTCCCTAGTTAGGGGATTCGGCACAGATACGCAGTATTTT. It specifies CASSPRDSLVRGFGTDTQYF.

CDR3 nucleotide sequence: TGTGCCAGCACCGGAAACTATGGCTACACCTTC. Translation: CASTGNYGYTF. V gene TRBV6-6 combines with J gene TRBJ1-2; no definite D call. The germline V and J ends were trimmed by 7 bases and 2 bases, with 5 bases remaining between them. The CDR3 is 11 residues long. Looked up from germline, CDR1 is MNHNY and CDR2 is SVGAGI (reference sequence).

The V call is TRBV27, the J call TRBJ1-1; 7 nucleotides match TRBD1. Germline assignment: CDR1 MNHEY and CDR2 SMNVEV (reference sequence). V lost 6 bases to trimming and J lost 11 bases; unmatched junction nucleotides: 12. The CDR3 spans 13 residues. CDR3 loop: CASRAREGGMAFF. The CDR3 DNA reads TGTGCCAGCAGAGCCCGGGAAGGGGGCATGGCTTTCTTT.

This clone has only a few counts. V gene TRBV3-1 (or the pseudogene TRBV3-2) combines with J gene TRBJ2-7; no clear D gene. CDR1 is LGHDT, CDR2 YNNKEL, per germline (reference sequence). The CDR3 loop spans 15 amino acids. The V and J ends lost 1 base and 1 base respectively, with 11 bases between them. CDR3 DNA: TGTGCCAGCAGCCAAGGGGATAGGAATTCCTACGAGCAGTACTTC. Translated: CASSQGDRNSYEQYF.

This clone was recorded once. The DNA for the CDR3 is TGCAGTGCTAGTCCGCAGAACACCGGGGAGCTGTTTTTT. It translates to CSASPQNTGELFF. The chain carries TRBV20-1 and TRBJ2-2; no firm D call. The CDR3 has 13 amino acids. With 3 bases removed from V and 1 base from J, the gap between germline ends came to 6 bases. From germline, CDR1 is DFQATT and CDR2 SNEGSKA (reference sequence).

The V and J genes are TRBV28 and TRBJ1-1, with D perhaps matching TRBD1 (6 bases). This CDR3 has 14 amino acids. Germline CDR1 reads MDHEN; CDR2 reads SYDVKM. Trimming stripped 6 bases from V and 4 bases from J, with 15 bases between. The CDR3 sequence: CASRLRGGFTEAFF. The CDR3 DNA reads TGTGCCAGCAGACTAAGAGGGGGTTTCACTGAAGCTTTCTTT.

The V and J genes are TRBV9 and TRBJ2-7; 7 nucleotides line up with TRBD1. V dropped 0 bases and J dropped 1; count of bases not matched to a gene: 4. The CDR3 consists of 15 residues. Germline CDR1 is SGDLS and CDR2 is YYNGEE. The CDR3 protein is CASSVGDRDSYEQYF. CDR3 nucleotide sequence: TGTGCCAGCAGCGTAGGCGACAGGGATTCCTACGAGCAGTACTTC.

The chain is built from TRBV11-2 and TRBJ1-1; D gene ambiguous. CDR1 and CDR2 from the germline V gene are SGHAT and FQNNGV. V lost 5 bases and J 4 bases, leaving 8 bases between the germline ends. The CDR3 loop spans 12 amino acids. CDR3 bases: TGTGCCAGCAGCATTGACATCACTGAAGCTTTCTTT. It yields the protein CASSIDITEAFF.

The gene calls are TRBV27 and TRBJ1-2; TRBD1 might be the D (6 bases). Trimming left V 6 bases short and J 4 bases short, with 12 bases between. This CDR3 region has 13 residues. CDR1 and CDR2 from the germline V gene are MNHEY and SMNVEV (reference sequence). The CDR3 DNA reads TGTGCCAGCAGGCACAGGGAAGGCTATGGCTACACCTTC. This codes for CASRHREGYGYTF.

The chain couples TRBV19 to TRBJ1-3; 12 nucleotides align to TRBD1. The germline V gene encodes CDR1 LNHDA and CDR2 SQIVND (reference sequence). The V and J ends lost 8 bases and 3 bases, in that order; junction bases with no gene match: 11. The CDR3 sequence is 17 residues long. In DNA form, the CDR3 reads TGTGCCAGTGGTCTAACCGGGACAGGGGGCTTTGGAAACACCATATATTTT. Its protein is CASGLTGTGGFGNTIYF.

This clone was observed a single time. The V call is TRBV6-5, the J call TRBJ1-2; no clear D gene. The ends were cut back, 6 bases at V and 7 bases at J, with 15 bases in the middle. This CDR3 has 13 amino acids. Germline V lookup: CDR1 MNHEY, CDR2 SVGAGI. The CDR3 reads CASSPVDGGGYTF. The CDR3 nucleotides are TGTGCCAGCAGCCCGGTTGATGGAGGTGGCTACACCTTC.

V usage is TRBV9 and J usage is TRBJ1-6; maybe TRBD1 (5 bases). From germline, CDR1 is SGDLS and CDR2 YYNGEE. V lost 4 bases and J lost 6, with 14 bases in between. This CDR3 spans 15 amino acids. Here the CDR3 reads CASSPGGGPNSPLHF. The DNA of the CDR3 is TGTGCCAGCAGCCCGGGGGGTGGCCCTAATTCACCCCTCCACTTT.

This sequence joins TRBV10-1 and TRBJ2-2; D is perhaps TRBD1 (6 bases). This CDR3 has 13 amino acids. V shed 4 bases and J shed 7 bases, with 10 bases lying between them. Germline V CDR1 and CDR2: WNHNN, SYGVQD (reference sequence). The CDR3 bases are TGCGCCAGCAGTGGCCCCAGGGGCGGGGAGCTGTTTTTT. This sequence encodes CASSGPRGGELFF.

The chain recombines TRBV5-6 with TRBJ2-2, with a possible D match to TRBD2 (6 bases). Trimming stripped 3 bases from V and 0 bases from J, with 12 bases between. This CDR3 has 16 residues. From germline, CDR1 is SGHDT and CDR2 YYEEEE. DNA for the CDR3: TGTGCCAGCAGCTCGTTAGGGGACTCGAACACCGGGGAGCTGTTTTTT. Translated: CASSSLGDSNTGELFF.

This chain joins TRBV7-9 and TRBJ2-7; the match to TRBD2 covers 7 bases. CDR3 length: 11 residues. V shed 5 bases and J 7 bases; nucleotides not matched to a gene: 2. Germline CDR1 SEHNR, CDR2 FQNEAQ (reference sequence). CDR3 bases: TGTGCCAGCAGCGGGGAGGGGGAGCAGTACTTC. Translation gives CASSGEGEQYF.

The CDR3 spells CASSTGQGAVYEQYF. CDR3 sequence (DNA): TGTGCCAGCAGCACCGGACAGGGGGCAGTGTACGAGCAGTACTTC. The V call is TRBV5-6, the J call TRBJ2-7; 11 nucleotides align to TRBD1. This CDR3 has 15 amino acids. Germline V gene data show CDR1 as SGHDT and CDR2 as YYEEEE. Losses at the gene ends were 4 bases for V and 4 bases for J; bases not matched to a gene: 7.

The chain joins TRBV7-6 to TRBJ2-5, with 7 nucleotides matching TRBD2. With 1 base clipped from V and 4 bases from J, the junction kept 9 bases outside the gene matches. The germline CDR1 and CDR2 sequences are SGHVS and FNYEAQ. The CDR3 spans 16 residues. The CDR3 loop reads CASSLVGRTRGETQYF. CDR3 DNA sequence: TGTGCCAGCAGCTTAGTGGGTCGGACTAGAGGAGAGACCCAGTACTTC.

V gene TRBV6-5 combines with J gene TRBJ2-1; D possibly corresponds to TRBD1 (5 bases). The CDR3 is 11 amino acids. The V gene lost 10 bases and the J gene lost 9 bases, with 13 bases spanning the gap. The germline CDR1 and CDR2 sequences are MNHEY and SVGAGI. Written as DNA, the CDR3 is TGTGCCACCCAAGGGGCGCGTGAGCAGTTCTTC. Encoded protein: CATQGAREQFF.

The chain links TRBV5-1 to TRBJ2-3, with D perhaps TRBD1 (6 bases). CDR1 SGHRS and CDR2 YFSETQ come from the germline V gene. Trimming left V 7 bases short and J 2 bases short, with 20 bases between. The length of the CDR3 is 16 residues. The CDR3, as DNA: TGCGCCAGCGTCACTTCGCCAGGGGCTCACACAGATACGCAGTATTTT. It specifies CASVTSPGAHTDTQYF.

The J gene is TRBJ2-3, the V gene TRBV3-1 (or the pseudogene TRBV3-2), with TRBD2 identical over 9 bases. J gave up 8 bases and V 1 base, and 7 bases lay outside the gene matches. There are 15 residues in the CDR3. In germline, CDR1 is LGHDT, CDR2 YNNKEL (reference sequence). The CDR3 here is CASSQGVVAGVTQYF. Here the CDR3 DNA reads TGTGCCAGCAGCCAAGGGGTGGTAGCGGGAGTTACGCAGTATTTT.